Each of the 13 T cell receptor beta chains below was sequenced from the same sample in a study of blood T cell repertoires in COVID-19. Sequencing was performed with immunoSEQ multiplex PCR; in TCRdb, only in-frame clones are kept and a portion is missing. This sample has around 150,000 clones, with 84% found just once. The sequencing input was PBMCs or T cells enriched from blood (not recorded which). These receptor sequences come from a woman aged 45-65 years with acute COVID-19.

The chain is built from TRBV5-6 and TRBJ2-5; tentatively, D is TRBD1 (6 bases). Germline assignment: CDR1 SGHDT and CDR2 YYEEEE. Trimming took off 0 bases at V and 2 bases at J, with 8 bases between the two ends. The CDR3 spans 14 residues. CDR3 residues: CASSLGTVQETQYF. Written as DNA, the CDR3 is TGTGCCAGCAGCTTGGGGACAGTTCAAGAGACCCAGTACTTC.

The rearrangement uses TRBV7-2 and TRBJ1-5; D is perhaps TRBD1 (6 bases). In germline, CDR1 is SGHTA, CDR2 FQGNSA. The CDR3 runs to 13 residues. Trimming took off 8 bases at V and 5 bases at J, with 13 bases between the two ends. CDR3 residues: CASGPDSDQPQHF. In DNA, the CDR3 is TGTGCCAGCGGCCCGGACAGTGATCAGCCCCAGCATTTT. The full variable domain, completed using reference TRBV7-2 and TRBJ1-5, is GAGVSQSPSNKVTEKGKDVELRCDPISGHTALYWYRQSLGQGLEFLIYFQGNSAPDKSGLPSDRFSAERTGGSVSTLTIQRTQQEDSAVYLCASGPDSDQPQHFGDGTRLSIL.

This clone was counted a few times. V usage is TRBV7-9 and J usage is TRBJ2-3; 10 bases align to TRBD2. V trimming: 1 base; J trimming: 2 bases; junction bases outside the gene matches: 3. Per the germline V gene, CDR1 is SEHNR and CDR2 is FQNEAQ (reference sequence). This CDR3 spans 16 amino acids. CDR3: CASSLVLAGFTDTQYF. DNA for the CDR3: TGTGCCAGCAGCTTAGTACTAGCGGGGTTCACAGATACGCAGTATTTT.

The CDR3 is CASRLRLAVGETQYF. The CDR3, as DNA: TGTGCCAGCAGATTGAGGCTAGCGGTGGGAGAGACCCAGTACTTC. The rearrangement joins TRBV2 to TRBJ2-5; TRBD2 aligns across 7 bases. This CDR3 comprises 15 residues. The J segment lost 4 bases and the V segment lost 6 bases, leaving 11 bases of the junction unmatched. The germline V gene has CDR1 SNHLY and CDR2 FYNNEI.

The J gene is TRBJ1-1, the V gene TRBV27, with 10 bases that match TRBD1. With 8 bases clipped from V and 3 bases from J, the junction kept 9 bases outside the gene matches. Germline V gene data show CDR1 as MNHEY and CDR2 as SMNVEV (reference sequence). The CDR3 spans 15 residues. CDR3 nucleotide sequence: TGTGCCAGCGGGGACAGGGGCGGCATGGACACTGAAGCTTTCTTT. This translates into CASGDRGGMDTEAFF.

The rearrangement joins TRBV7-2 to TRBJ2-7, with D possibly being TRBD2 (7 bases). Germline V gene sequence: CDR1 SGHTA, CDR2 FQGNSA. Trimming pared 5 bases from V and 2 bases from J, leaving 10 bases between. The CDR3 consists of 13 residues. The CDR3 region has the DNA TGTGCCAGCAGCCCGGGGGGCCCCTACGAGCAGTACTTC. This gives the protein CASSPGGPYEQYF.

The chain joins TRBV7-3 to TRBJ2-1; no clear D. The CDR3 runs 14 residues. The V end was cut by 6 bases, the J end by 5 bases, with 14 bases between. Germline lookup yields CDR1 SGHTA and CDR2 FQGTGA. Here the CDR3 DNA reads TGTGCCAGCAGATCGACAAGAACAAACAATGAGCAGTTCTTC. It yields the protein CASRSTRTNNEQFF.

DNA of the CDR3: TGTGCCAGCAGCGCCTTGGGGGCTGGTGAGCAGTTCTTC. Protein product: CASSALGAGEQFF. The chain recombines TRBV9 with TRBJ2-1; D may be TRBD1 (6 bases). CDR1 and CDR2 from the germline V gene are SGDLS and YYNGEE. V was shortened by 3 bases and J by 9 bases, with 13 bases between the two germline ends. CDR3 length equals 13 residues.

The V gene is TRBV2, the J gene TRBJ2-5; TRBD2 matches at 7 bases. Germline CDR1 and CDR2: SNHLY and FYNNEI. This CDR3 is 16 amino acids long. The V segment lost 2 bases and the J segment 5 bases; nucleotides outside the gene matches: 11. As DNA, the CDR3 is TGTGCCAGCAGTGAATCTTATAGCGGGTCAAGGGAGACCCAGTACTTC. Its protein is CASSESYSGSRETQYF.

CDR3 sequence: CASSPSPRREYSEQYF. Written as DNA, the CDR3 is TGTGCCAGCAGCCCATCTCCCAGGCGGGAGTACAGCGAGCAGTACTTC. The gene calls are TRBV3-1 (or the pseudogene TRBV3-2) and TRBJ2-7; 7 bases map to TRBD2. V was pared by 4 bases and J by 6 bases, with 15 bases of the junction left unmatched. The germline V gene encodes CDR1 LGHDT and CDR2 YNNKEL (reference sequence). This CDR3 contains 16 residues.

The chain joins TRBV18 to TRBJ1-1; D is unclear. Per germline, CDR1 KGHSH and CDR2 LQKENI. The CDR3 length is 15 residues. V shed 3 bases and J shed 0 bases, with 11 bases lying between them. The CDR3 bases are TGTGCCAGCTCACCTCGGGTCAATATGAACACTGAAGCTTTCTTT. Translating it yields CASSPRVNMNTEAFF. The full variable domain, with the rest looked up from reference TRBV18 and TRBJ1-1, is NAGVMQNPRHLVRRRGQEARLRCSPMKGHSHVYWYRQLPEEGLKFMVYLQKENIIDESGMPKERFSAEFPKEGPSILRIQQVVRGDSAAYFCASSPRVNMNTEAFFGQGTRLTVV.

The rearrangement joins TRBV7-2 to TRBJ1-4; D gene ambiguous. The germline CDR1 and CDR2 sequences are SGHTA and FQGNSA. The CDR3 totals 12 residues. The V gene lost 5 bases and the J gene lost 6 bases, with 7 bases spanning the gap. CDR3 nucleotide sequence: TGTGCCAGCAGCGGAGGAGATGAAAAACTGTTTTTT. This gives the protein CASSGGDEKLFF.

The chain has TRBV24-1 and TRBJ2-5; 9 bases match TRBD1. CDR1 KGHDR and CDR2 SFDVKD come from the germline V gene. The CDR3 totals 15 residues. The junction had 4 bases not matched to a gene; V was cut back by 4 bases and J by 2 bases. CDR3 DNA: TGTGCCACCAGTGAAAGGGACAGGGCGCAAGAGACCCAGTACTTC. This gives the protein CATSERDRAQETQYF.